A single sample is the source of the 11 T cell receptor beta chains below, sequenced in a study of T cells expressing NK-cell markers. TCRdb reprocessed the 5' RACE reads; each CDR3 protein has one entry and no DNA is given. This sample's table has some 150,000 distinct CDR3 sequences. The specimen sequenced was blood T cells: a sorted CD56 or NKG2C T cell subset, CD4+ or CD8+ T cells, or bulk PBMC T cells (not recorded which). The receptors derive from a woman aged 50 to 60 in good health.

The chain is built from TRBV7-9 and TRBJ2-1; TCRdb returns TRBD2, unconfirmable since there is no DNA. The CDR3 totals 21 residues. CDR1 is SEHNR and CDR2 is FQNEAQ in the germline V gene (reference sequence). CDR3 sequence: CASSGFSGLREGPLTYNEQFF.

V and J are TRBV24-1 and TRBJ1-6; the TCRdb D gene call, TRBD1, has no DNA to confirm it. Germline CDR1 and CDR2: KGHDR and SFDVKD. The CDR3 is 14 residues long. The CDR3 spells CATSDTGDNSPLHF.

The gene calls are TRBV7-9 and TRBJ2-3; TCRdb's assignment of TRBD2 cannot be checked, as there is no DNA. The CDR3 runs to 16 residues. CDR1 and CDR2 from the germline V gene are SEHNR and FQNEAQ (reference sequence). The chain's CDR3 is CASSFFTGGVTDTQYF.

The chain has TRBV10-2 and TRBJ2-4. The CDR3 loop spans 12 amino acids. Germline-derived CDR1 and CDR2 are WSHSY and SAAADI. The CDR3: CASSDSKNIQYF.

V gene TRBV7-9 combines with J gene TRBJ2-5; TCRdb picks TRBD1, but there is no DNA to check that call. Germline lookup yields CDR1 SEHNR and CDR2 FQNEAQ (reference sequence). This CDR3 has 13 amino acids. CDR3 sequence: CASSFRVQETQYF. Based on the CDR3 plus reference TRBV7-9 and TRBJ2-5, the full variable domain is DTGVSQNPRHKITKRGQNVTFRCDPISEHNRLYWYRQTLGQGPEFLTYFQNEAQLEKSRLLSDRFSAERPKGSFSTLEIQRTEQGDSAMYLCASSFRVQETQYFGPGTRLLVL.

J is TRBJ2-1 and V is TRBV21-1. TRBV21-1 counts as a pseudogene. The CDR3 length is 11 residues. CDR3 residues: CASNARSEQFF.

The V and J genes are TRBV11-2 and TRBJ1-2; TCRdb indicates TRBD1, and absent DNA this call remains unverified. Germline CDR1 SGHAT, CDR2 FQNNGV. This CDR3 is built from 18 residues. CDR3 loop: CASSLDSFDGGRIYGYTF.

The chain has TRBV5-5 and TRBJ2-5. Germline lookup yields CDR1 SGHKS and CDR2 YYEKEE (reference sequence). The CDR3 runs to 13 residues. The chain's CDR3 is CASSLDIQETQYF. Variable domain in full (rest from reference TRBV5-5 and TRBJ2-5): DAGVTQSPTHLIKTRGQQVTLRCSPISGHKSVSWYQQVLGQGPQFIFQYYEKEERGRGNFPDRFSARQFPNYSSELNVNALLLGDSALYLCASSLDIQETQYFGPGTRLLVL.

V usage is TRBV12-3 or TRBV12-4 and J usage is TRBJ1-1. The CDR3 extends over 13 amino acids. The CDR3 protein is CASSLRLDTEAFF.

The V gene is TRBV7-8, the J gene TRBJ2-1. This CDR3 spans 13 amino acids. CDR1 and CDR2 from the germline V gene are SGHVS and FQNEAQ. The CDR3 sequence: CASSLPRDNEQFF. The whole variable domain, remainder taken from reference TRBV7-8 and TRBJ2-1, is GAGVSQSPRYKVAKRGQDVALRCDPISGHVSLFWYQQALGQGPEFLTYFQNEAQLDKSGLPSDRFFAERPEGSVSTLKIQRTQQEDSAVYLCASSLPRDNEQFFGPGTRLTVL.

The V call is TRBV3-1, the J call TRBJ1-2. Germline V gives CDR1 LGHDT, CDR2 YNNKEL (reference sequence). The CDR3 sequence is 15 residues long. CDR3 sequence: CASSQDFGDNYGYTF.